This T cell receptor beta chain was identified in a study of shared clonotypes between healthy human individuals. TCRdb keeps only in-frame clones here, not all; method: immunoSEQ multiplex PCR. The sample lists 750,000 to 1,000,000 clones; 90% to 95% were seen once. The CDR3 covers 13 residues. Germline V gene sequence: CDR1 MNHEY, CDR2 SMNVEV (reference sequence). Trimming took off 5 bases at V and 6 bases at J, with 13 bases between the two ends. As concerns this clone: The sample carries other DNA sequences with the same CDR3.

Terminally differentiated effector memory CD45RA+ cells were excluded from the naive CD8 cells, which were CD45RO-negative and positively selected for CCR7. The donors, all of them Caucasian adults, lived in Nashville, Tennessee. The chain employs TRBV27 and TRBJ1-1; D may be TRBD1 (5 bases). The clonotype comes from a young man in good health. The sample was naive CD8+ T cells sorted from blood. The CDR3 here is CASSPTGLSEAFF. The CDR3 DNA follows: TGTGCCAGCAGTCCTACAGGTTTGTCTGAAGCTTTCTTT.